One sample yielded the 28 T cell receptor beta chains listed below, sequenced in a study of monozygotic twins with inflammatory bowel disease. With the 5' RACE reads reprocessed, TCRdb shows one record per CDR3 protein and no DNA. The sample holds over 100,000 distinct CDR3 sequences. The specimen was blood. These receptors all stem from a human donor with ulcerative colitis or Crohn's disease, or a healthy co-twin of an affected twin (not recorded which).

This chain's CDR3 is CASSQEMGLANIQYF. V is TRBV4-2 and J is TRBJ2-4; TCRdb returns TRBD2, unconfirmable since there is no DNA. Germline CDR1 is LGHNA and CDR2 is YNFKEQ. This CDR3 contains 15 residues.

The chain joins TRBV29-1 to TRBJ2-5; TCRdb calls TRBD2, which cannot be checked without DNA. This CDR3 is built from 13 residues. CDR1 and CDR2 from the germline V gene are SQVTM and ANQGSEA. This CDR3 is CSVDREGLETQYF.

The rearrangement joins TRBV5-6 to TRBJ2-2; TCRdb returns TRBD1, unconfirmable since there is no DNA. The CDR3 covers 16 residues. Germline V gene lookup returns CDR1 SGHDT and CDR2 YYEEEE. CDR3 amino acids: CASRQQGARNTGELFF.

This chain uses TRBV5-1 with TRBJ2-6. This CDR3 comprises 15 residues. Germline V gene lookup returns CDR1 SGHRS and CDR2 YFSETQ. This CDR3 reads CASRGSVSGANVLTF.

The chain combines TRBV7-2 with TRBJ1-2; no DNA is available, so the TRBD1 call from TCRdb remains unchecked. This CDR3 has 15 amino acids. Germline CDR1 and CDR2: SGHTA and FQGNSA. CDR3 sequence: CASSLTGRSFYGYTF.

The chain combines TRBV12-3 or TRBV12-4 with TRBJ1-1; TCRdb lists TRBD1, though no DNA is available to test this call. This CDR3 contains 12 residues. CDR3: CASKLGGAEAFF.

The rearrangement uses TRBV5-4 and TRBJ2-1. The CDR3 sequence is 15 residues long. Germline V gives CDR1 SGHNT, CDR2 YYREEE (reference sequence). The CDR3 sequence: CASSLDRGSYNEQFF.

The chain has TRBV4-3 and TRBJ2-3; the TCRdb call, TRBD1, lacks DNA for checking. The germline V gene has CDR1 LGHNA and CDR2 YSLEER. The CDR3 contains 17 residues. The CDR3 protein is CASSQDSLGTGTDTQYF.

The chain couples TRBV6-5 to TRBJ2-5. Germline V lookup: CDR1 MNHEY, CDR2 SVGAGI. The CDR3 loop spans 14 amino acids. The CDR3 is CASSYSYSQETQYF.

CDR3 loop: CASSLFSSQNYGYTF. The rearrangement joins TRBV27 to TRBJ1-2. The CDR3 is 15 residues long. Germline V gene sequence: CDR1 MNHEY, CDR2 SMNVEV (reference sequence).

This chain links TRBV6-2 or TRBV6-3 with TRBJ1-5; the D call from TCRdb, TRBD1, cannot be confirmed without DNA. Germline V gene sequence: CDR1 MNHEY, CDR2 SVGEGT. CDR3 size: 18 residues. The CDR3 spells CASKPARTAYFVNQPQHF.

This sequence joins TRBV2 and TRBJ1-2. The length of the CDR3 is 11 residues. CDR1 and CDR2 (germline): SNHLY, FYNNEI. The CDR3 is CASSVSRGYTF.

The gene calls are TRBV2 and TRBJ2-4; the D call of TRBD2 rests on TCRdb alone, since no DNA is present to check it. The CDR3 contains 16 residues. CDR1 is SNHLY and CDR2 is FYNNEI in the germline V gene. This CDR3 is CASSPTSGIAKNIQYF.

This chain joins TRBV5-1 and TRBJ1-4; with no DNA, the TCRdb D assignment of TRBD1 cannot be verified. Germline V gene data show CDR1 as SGHRS and CDR2 as YFSETQ. This CDR3 has 15 amino acids. The chain's CDR3 is CASSRRTATNEKLFF.

CDR3 sequence reads: CASSSGGGDEKLFF. The V and J genes are TRBV7-7 and TRBJ1-4; lacking DNA, the TRBD1 call made by TCRdb goes unchecked. The CDR3 contains 14 residues. The germline V gene has CDR1 SSHAT and CDR2 FNYEAQ (reference sequence).

The chain employs TRBV27 and TRBJ2-1; TCRdb designates TRBD1, a call that cannot be tested without DNA. The CDR3 runs to 18 residues. Germline lookup yields CDR1 MNHEY and CDR2 SMNVEV (reference sequence). CDR3: CASSRTGGAPSSYNEQFF.

The chain links TRBV5-1 to TRBJ2-1; TCRdb names TRBD2, which stays unverified in the absence of DNA. Germline V gene lookup returns CDR1 SGHRS and CDR2 YFSETQ. The CDR3 is made up of 16 amino acids. CDR3 in amino acids: CASSWRTSGRAVEQFF.

The CDR3 here is CASSEARPIPETQYF. The chain links TRBV2 to TRBJ2-5; TCRdb reports TRBD1, a call that lacks DNA to check it against. The length of the CDR3 is 15 residues. The germline CDR1 and CDR2 sequences are SNHLY and FYNNEI.

This sequence joins TRBV29-1 and TRBJ1-3. Germline CDR1 and CDR2: SQVTM and ANQGSEA. The CDR3 length is 11 residues. The chain's CDR3 is CAIRSGNTIYF.

This sequence joins TRBV3-1 and TRBJ2-7; TCRdb picks TRBD2, but there is no DNA to check that call. The CDR3 is made up of 15 amino acids. Germline V lookup: CDR1 LGHDT, CDR2 YNNKEL (reference sequence). CDR3 residues: CASSQGTSGLYEQYF.

CDR3 in amino acids: CASSSATGRAYEQYF. The rearrangement uses TRBV28 and TRBJ2-7; the TCRdb call, TRBD1, lacks DNA for checking. CDR1 is MDHEN, CDR2 SYDVKM, per germline. The CDR3 extends over 15 amino acids.

The chain uses TRBV12-3 or TRBV12-4 and TRBJ2-1; the D gene TCRdb calls, TRBD2, cannot be checked with no DNA. The CDR3 extends over 16 amino acids. The CDR3 reads CASQGTGLAGYNEQFF.

The chain links TRBV9 to TRBJ2-5; TCRdb's D call of TRBD1 is untestable without DNA. The germline V gene encodes CDR1 SGDLS and CDR2 YYNGEE. The CDR3 spans 14 residues. The CDR3 loop is CASSSQTGQETQYF.

The chain has TRBV13 and TRBJ2-1; TCRdb designates TRBD1, a call that cannot be tested without DNA. The CDR3 length is 17 residues. Germline-derived CDR1 and CDR2 are PRHDT and FYEKMQ (reference sequence). CDR3 region: CASSGSGAGGSYNEQFF. The full variable domain, completed using reference TRBV13 and TRBJ2-1, is AAGVIQSPRHLIKEKRETATLKCYPIPRHDTVYWYQQGPGQDPQFLISFYEKMQSDKGSIPDRFSAQQFSDYHSELNMSSLELGDSALYFCASSGSGAGGSYNEQFFGPGTRLTVL.

The chain is built from TRBV12-3 or TRBV12-4 and TRBJ1-2; there is no DNA to check the TCRdb D call of TRBD1. The CDR3 is 15 residues long. The CDR3 sequence is CASQEQGFINYGYTF.

The chain employs TRBV6-5 and TRBJ2-7. This CDR3 comprises 12 residues. Germline loops: CDR1 MNHEY, CDR2 SVGAGI. Here the CDR3 reads CASSPQNYEQYF.

The chain uses TRBV11-2 and TRBJ2-2; TCRdb returns TRBD2, unconfirmable since there is no DNA. Germline lookup yields CDR1 SGHAT and CDR2 FQNNGV. The CDR3 loop spans 14 amino acids. The CDR3 reads CASNWRVNTGELFF.

The chain joins TRBV5-1 to TRBJ2-2; TCRdb names TRBD1, which stays unverified in the absence of DNA. The CDR3 spans 15 residues. CDR1 and CDR2 from the germline V gene are SGHRS and YFSETQ. CDR3 sequence: CASSGPGANTGELFF.